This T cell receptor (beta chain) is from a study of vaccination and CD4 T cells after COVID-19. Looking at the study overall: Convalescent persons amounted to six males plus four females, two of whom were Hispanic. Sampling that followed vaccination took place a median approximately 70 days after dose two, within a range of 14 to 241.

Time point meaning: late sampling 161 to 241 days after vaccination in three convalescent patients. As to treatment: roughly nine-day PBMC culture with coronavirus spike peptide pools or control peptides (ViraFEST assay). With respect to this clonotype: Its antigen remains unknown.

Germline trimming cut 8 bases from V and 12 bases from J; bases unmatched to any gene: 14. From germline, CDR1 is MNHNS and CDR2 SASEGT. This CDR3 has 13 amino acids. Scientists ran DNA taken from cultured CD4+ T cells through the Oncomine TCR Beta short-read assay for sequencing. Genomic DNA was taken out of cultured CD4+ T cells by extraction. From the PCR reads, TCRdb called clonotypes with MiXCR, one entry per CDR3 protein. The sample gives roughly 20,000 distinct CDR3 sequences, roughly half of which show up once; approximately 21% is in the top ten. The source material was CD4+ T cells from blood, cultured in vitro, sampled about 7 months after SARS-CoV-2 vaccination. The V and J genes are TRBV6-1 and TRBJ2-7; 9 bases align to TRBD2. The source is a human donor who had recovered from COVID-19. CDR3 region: CASGTNSGLAPYF. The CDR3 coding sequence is TGTGCCAGCGGGACAAATTCGGGACTAGCCCCGTACTTC.